The 16 T cell receptor beta chains reported below all come from one sample, sequenced in a study of blood T cell repertoires in COVID-19 (dated by TCRdb to the early 2020s). Library preparation was by the immunoSEQ multiplex PCR assay. This is the immuneACCESS table as TCRdb keeps it, with only in-frame sequences that have V and J called. A part of the clones is gone; compared with another copy, unresolved V genes explain less than half, and the rest is unexplained. The sample table contains 330,000 or so clones; only one count was recorded for 85% to 90% of them. The ten largest clones capture approximately 1% of the sample. Sequences were obtained from PBMCs or T cells enriched from blood (not recorded which). Source of these receptors: a young woman who had been exposed to COVID-19.

The rearrangement uses TRBV6-4 and TRBJ1-4, with a tentative D call TRBD1 (5 bases). This CDR3 has 16 residues. Trimming pared 6 bases from V and 4 bases from J, leaving 18 bases between. CDR1 MRHNA and CDR2 SNTAGT come from the germline V gene. The DNA for the CDR3 is TGTGCCAGCAGATCCGCGGGACCGGCAGGTAATGAAAAACTGTTTTTT. This translates into CASRSAGPAGNEKLFF.

This chain connects TRBV7-8 to TRBJ2-5; D may be TRBD2 (5 bases). Trimming removed 5 bases from V and 3 bases from J, with 7 bases in between. The CDR3 length is 12 residues. CDR1 and CDR2 from the germline V gene are SGHVS and FQNEAQ. The CDR3 region has the DNA TGTGCCAGCAGCCCCGGGAAAGAGACCCAGTACTTC. Translated, it gives CASSPGKETQYF.

This chain's CDR3 is CAISESKAGLFYEQYF. Here the CDR3 DNA reads TGTGCCATCAGTGAGTCGAAGGCAGGGCTCTTTTACGAGCAGTACTTC. J is TRBJ2-7 and V is TRBV10-3, with a weak D call TRBD1 (5 bases). V lost 0 bases and J 4 bases, leaving 16 bases between the germline ends. Germline CDR1 is ENHRY and CDR2 is SYGVKD. The CDR3 sequence is 16 residues long.

The gene calls are TRBV5-1 and TRBJ2-1, with D possibly TRBD2 on 5 matching bases. CDR1 is SGHRS, CDR2 YFSETQ, per germline. This CDR3 is 17 amino acids long. The V end lost 5 bases, the J end lost 8 bases, and 26 bases lay between the germline ends. Here the CDR3 reads CASSQWPGSEGLHEQFF. The CDR3 bases are TGCGCCAGCAGTCAATGGCCGGGCTCCGAAGGACTTCATGAGCAGTTCTTC.

The V and J genes are TRBV30 and TRBJ1-4; D uncertain. The V and J ends lost 4 bases and 10 bases respectively, with 13 bases between them. Germline V gene sequence: CDR1 GTSNPN, CDR2 SVGIG (reference sequence). The CDR3 contains 12 residues. The CDR3, as DNA: TGTGCCTGGATGAGGGAAGTCGGAAAACTGTTTTTT. The encoded protein is CAWMREVGKLFF. Based on the CDR3 plus reference TRBV30 and TRBJ1-4, the full variable domain is SQTIHQWPATLVQPVGSPLSLECTVEGTSNPNLYWYRQAAGRGLQLLFYSVGIGQISSEVPQNLSASRPQDRQFILSSKKLLLSDSGFYLCAWMREVGKLFFGSGTQLSVL.

This chain connects TRBV9 to TRBJ1-2; D is perhaps TRBD1 (5 bases). V lost 0 bases and J lost 1, with 16 bases in between. The CDR3 is 17 residues long. The V gene's germline CDR1 is SGDLS and CDR2 YYNGEE. The chain's CDR3 is CASSVAVDSSLNYGYTF. Written as DNA, the CDR3 is TGTGCCAGCAGCGTAGCTGTAGACAGTAGCCTTAACTATGGCTACACCTTC.

The chain has TRBV11-1 and TRBJ2-7, with 8 nucleotides matching TRBD2. V shed 3 bases, J shed 4 bases, and the junction held 8 bases outside the gene matches. CDR3 length equals 15 residues. In germline, CDR1 is SGHAT, CDR2 FQDESV (reference sequence). CDR3 sequence reads: CASSFTTGGRYEQYF. The CDR3 DNA follows: TGTGCCAGCAGCTTTACGACGGGAGGGCGTTACGAGCAGTACTTC.

The V and J genes are TRBV29-1 and TRBJ1-2; 8 bases are a match to TRBD1. Trimming cost V 1 base and J 4 bases; bases outside gene matches: 2. CDR1 is SQVTM and CDR2 is ANQGSEA in the germline V gene. The CDR3 consists of 13 residues. The CDR3 protein is CSVEVQGAYGYTF. The CDR3 coding sequence is TGCAGCGTTGAAGTGCAGGGGGCCTATGGCTACACCTTC.

This chain connects TRBV1 to TRBJ2-2; the table's D call, TRBD2, was not checked against the DNA. TRBV1 is a pseudogene locus. This CDR3 has 18 amino acids. CDR3 DNA sequence: TGCACCAGCAGCCAGGGTATTTTAGCGGGAGGAGATACCGGGGAGCTGTTTTTT. Translating it yields CTSSQGILAGGDTGELFF.

This sequence joins TRBV7-6 and TRBJ1-1, with 7 bases lining up with TRBD1. Germline loops: CDR1 SGHVS, CDR2 FNYEAQ. The CDR3 covers 14 residues. V lost 2 bases and J lost 1; bases outside the gene matches: 1. In DNA form, the CDR3 reads TGTGCCAGCAGCTTAACAGGGGCGAACACTGAAGCTTTCTTT. Its translation is CASSLTGANTEAFF.

This clone is a singleton in its sample. The chain carries TRBV28 and TRBJ2-3; 10 bases are a match to TRBD1. Germline V gene sequence: CDR1 MDHEN, CDR2 SYDVKM. The CDR3 extends over 15 amino acids. V shed 5 bases and J 3 bases; nucleotides not matched to a gene: 5. The CDR3 DNA reads as TGTGCCAGCAGTCTAAGACAGGGGGCTACAGATACGCAGTATTTT. This translates into CASSLRQGATDTQYF. Full variable domain (missing parts from reference TRBV28 and TRBJ2-3): DVKVTQSSRYLVKRTGEKVFLECVQDMDHENMFWYRQDPGLGLRLIYFSYDVKMKEKGDIPEGYSVSREKKERFSLILESASTNQTSMYLCASSLRQGATDTQYFGPGTRLTVL.

Remarks on this clone: The same CDR3 also results from other DNA sequences found in this sample. The V call is TRBV3-1 (or the pseudogene TRBV3-2), the J call TRBJ2-2; no clear D. This CDR3 has 14 amino acids. Germline values: CDR1 LGHDT, CDR2 YNNKEL (reference sequence). Between the trimmed V and J ends, which lost 3 bases and 4 bases, there was a span of 9 bases. CDR3 nucleotide sequence: TGTGCCAGCAGCCAGTACCCCGGCACCGGGGAGCTGTTTTTT. Amino acids: CASSQYPGTGELFF.

The rearrangement uses TRBV9 and TRBJ2-3; tentatively, D is TRBD1 (6 bases). Germline V gene data show CDR1 as SGDLS and CDR2 as YYNGEE. This CDR3 has 12 amino acids. V was trimmed by 4 bases and J by 6 bases, leaving 9 bases between them. Written as DNA, the CDR3 is TGTGCCAGCAGCCAAACAGGGGATACGCAGTATTTT. Translation gives CASSQTGDTQYF. The full variable domain, completed using reference TRBV9 and TRBJ2-3, is DSGVTQTPKHLITATGQRVTLRCSPRSGDLSVYWYQQSLDQGLQFLIQYYNGEERAKGNILERFSAQQFPDLHSELNLSSLELGDSALYFCASSQTGDTQYFGPGTRLTVL.

A few counts support this clone. The V call is TRBV7-3, the J call TRBJ2-2; no clear D. Germline CDR1 and CDR2: SGHTA and FQGTGA. The germline V and J ends were trimmed by 10 bases and 6 bases, with 15 bases remaining between them. The CDR3 has 13 residues. The CDR3 sequence is CATGLRGAGELFF. In DNA, the CDR3 is TGTGCCACCGGTCTCCGTGGAGCCGGGGAGCTGTTTTTT.

The chain uses TRBV7-2 and TRBJ2-1; 9 bases are a match to TRBD2. Looked up from germline, CDR1 is SGHTA and CDR2 is FQGNSA. The CDR3 sequence is 14 residues long. The junction had 4 bases not matched to a gene; V was cut back by 3 bases and J by 7 bases. The CDR3 nucleotides are TGTGCCAGCAGCTTTGGACTAGCGAATAATGAGCAGTTCTTC. Protein product: CASSFGLANNEQFF. The variable domain in full, completed from reference TRBV7-2 and TRBJ2-1, reads GAGVSQSPSNKVTEKGKDVELRCDPISGHTALYWYRQSLGQGLEFLIYFQGNSAPDKSGLPSDRFSAERTGGSVSTLTIQRTQQEDSAVYLCASSFGLANNEQFFGPGTRLTVL.

The chain joins TRBV9 to TRBJ2-5, with D maybe TRBD2 (5 bases). Germline assignment: CDR1 SGDLS and CDR2 YYNGEE. Trimming shortened V by 0 bases and J by 5 bases, and 20 bases separated the two germline ends. This CDR3 contains 17 residues. Here the CDR3 reads CASSVEAATLRGETQYF. The CDR3 region has the DNA TGTGCCAGCAGCGTAGAGGCGGCGACCCTAAGAGGGGAGACCCAGTACTTC.